Below, one TCR beta chain is given with its context. The trim removed 0 bases at V and 7 bases at J, leaving 5 bases unmatched. The V gene's germline CDR1 is SGHTS and CDR2 YDEGEE. The CDR3 has 15 residues. Measured with immunoSEQ multiplex PCR; TCRdb has only the in-frame clones, and not every one. The sample lists about 96,000 clones, around nine tenths seen once, with about 4% in the top ten. Patients in Seattle were enrolled during active infection, then followed longitudinally. The data derive from a study of blood T cell repertoires in COVID-19. Overall study context: In each case, the material was cDNA or gDNA derived from T cells, B-cell-depleted T cells, or PBMCs.

Sequenced input: peripheral blood. The chain combines TRBV5-8 with TRBJ2-1, with 9 bases lining up with TRBD2. This receptor was identified in a human donor with COVID-19, enrolled during active disease. The donor label of this sample is uncertain. The DNA of the CDR3 is TGTGCCAGCAGCTTGGGACTAGCGGATCGGAATGAGCAGTTCTTC. Translated: CASSLGLADRNEQFF.